A single sample gave rise to the 5 T cell receptor beta chains below, sequenced in a study of blood T cell repertoires in COVID-19. Assay used: immunoSEQ multiplex PCR; TCRdb lists only in-frame clones, some missing. Of under 400,000 clones in the sample, approximately 88% are singletons; the top ten hold around 1.6%. The material sequenced was peripheral blood. Receptors originate from a woman between 25 and 40 years old with COVID-19, enrolled during active disease.

The gene calls are TRBV10-3 and TRBJ2-1; 8 bases are a match to TRBD1. The CDR3 has 15 amino acids. CDR1 is ENHRY, CDR2 SYGVKD, per germline. V was clipped by 6 bases and J by 9 bases; unmatched bases: 13. CDR3 in amino acids: CAISPGQASTTEQFF. CDR3 bases: TGTGCCATCAGCCCGGGACAGGCTTCAACCACTGAGCAGTTCTTC.

The chain uses TRBV2 and TRBJ2-1; weak D call: TRBD2 (7 bases). Germline CDR1 is SNHLY and CDR2 is FYNNEI. V was shortened by 8 bases and J by 4 bases, with 18 bases between the two germline ends. This CDR3 has 15 amino acids. The CDR3 DNA reads TGTGCCAGCGGTCTAAGGGGGGGCTCTTACAATGAGCAGTTCTTC. Protein product: CASGLRGGSYNEQFF.

Of note for this clone: The germline gene is not matched at one end of the junction; a read error may be the cause. The chain uses TRBV18 and TRBJ2-5; D unclear. Germline loops: CDR1 KGHSH, CDR2 LQKENI. The CDR3 is 13 amino acids. The CDR3 sequence: CASAPTEQETQYF. CDR3 nucleotides: TGTGCCAGCGCACCAACTGAACAAGAGACCCAGTACTTC.

The chain combines TRBV5-1 with TRBJ2-3; TRBD2 aligns across 9 bases. The J segment lost 3 bases and the V segment lost 6 bases, leaving 5 bases of the junction unmatched. This CDR3 has 14 residues. Germline V gene sequence: CDR1 SGHRS, CDR2 YFSETQ. For the CDR3, the DNA is TGCGCCAGCAACGGGCTAGCGGGGACAGATACGCAGTATTTT. As protein: CASNGLAGTDTQYF.

The genes are TRBV2 and TRBJ2-3; no clear D. Deletions cut 8 bases from V and 1 base from J, with 7 bases between. CDR1 and CDR2 (germline): SNHLY, FYNNEI. This CDR3 has 12 residues. The CDR3 DNA is TGTGCCAGCTTCCAGGGCACAGATACGCAGTATTTT. It yields the protein CASFQGTDTQYF.